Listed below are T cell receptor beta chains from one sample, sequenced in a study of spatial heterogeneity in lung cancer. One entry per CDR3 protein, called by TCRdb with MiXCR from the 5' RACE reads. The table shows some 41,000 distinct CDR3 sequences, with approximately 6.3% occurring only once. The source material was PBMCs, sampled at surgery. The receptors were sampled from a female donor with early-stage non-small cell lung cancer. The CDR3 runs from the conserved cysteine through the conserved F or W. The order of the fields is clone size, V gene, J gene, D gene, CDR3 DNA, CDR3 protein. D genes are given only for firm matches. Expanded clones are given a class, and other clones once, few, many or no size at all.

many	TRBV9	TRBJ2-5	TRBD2	TGTGCCAGCAGCCCGAGACTAGCTGAGACCCAGTACTTC	CASSPRLAETQYF
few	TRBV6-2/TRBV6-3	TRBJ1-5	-	TGTGCCAGCACCACTAGCAATCAGCCCCAGCATTTT	CASTTSNQPQHF
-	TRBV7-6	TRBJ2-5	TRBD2	TGTGCCAGCAGCTCTTCGGCTTCTAGCGGGGGCCAGGGGGAGACCCAGTACTTC	CASSSSASSGGQGETQYF
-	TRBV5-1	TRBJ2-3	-	TGCGCCAGCAGCAATGTTAATCCGGGACGAATGACAGATACGCAGTATTTT	CASSNVNPGRMTDTQYF
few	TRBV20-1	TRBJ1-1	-	TGCAGTGCTAGGCCTCAGTTGCAAGCTTTCTTT	CSARPQLQAFF
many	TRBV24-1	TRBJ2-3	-	TGTGCCACCAGTGATTCCGGGCGGTTCCCCGCAGATACGCAGTATTTT	CATSDSGRFPADTQYF
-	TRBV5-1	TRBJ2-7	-	TGCGCCAGCAGCTCCGGGCAGGATATCGAGCAGTACTTC	CASSSGQDIEQYF
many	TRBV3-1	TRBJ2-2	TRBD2	TGTGCCAGCTCCGGTCTAGCGGGGGCCGTGAACACCGGGGAGCTGTTTTTT	CASSGLAGAVNTGELFF
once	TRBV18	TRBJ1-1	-	TGTGCCAGCTCACCGCAAAGGGTAGGGGCCACTGAAGCTTTCTTT	CASSPQRVGATEAFF
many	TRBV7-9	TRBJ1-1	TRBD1	TGTGCCAGCAGCTTAGAAGGGACAGTGAACACTGAAGCTTTCTTT	CASSLEGTVNTEAFF
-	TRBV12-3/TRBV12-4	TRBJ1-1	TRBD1	TGTGCCAGCAGTTTTAAGACAGGGTTCACTGAAGCTTTCTTT	CASSFKTGFTEAFF
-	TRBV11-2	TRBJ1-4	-	TGTGCCAGCCGAAACCCGGGCATGGGGGAAAAACTGTTTTTT	CASRNPGMGEKLFF
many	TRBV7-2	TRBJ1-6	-	TGTGCCAGCAGCTTAGGGGTGACAAGTTCACCCCTCCACTTT	CASSLGVTSSPLHF
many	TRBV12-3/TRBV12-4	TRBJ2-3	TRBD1	TGTGCCAGCATCTTGGACAGGGTAGGCACAGATACGCAGTATTTT	CASILDRVGTDTQYF
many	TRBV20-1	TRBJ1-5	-	TGCAGTGCCCAGGACGGGGTCAATCAGCCCCAGCATTTT	CSAQDGVNQPQHF
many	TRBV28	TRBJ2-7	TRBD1	TGTGCCAGCAGTTCTACCGGGACAGGGCCCGACGAGCAGTACTTC	CASSSTGTGPDEQYF
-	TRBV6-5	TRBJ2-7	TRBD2	TGTGCCAGCAGTTACTCGACAGCGGGGGGGCCCGAGCAGTACTTC	CASSYSTAGGPEQYF
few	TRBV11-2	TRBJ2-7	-	TGTGCCAGCAGCTTAAAGTCCGGCGGCAGCGCGGGGTTTATCTACGAGCAGTACTTC	CASSLKSGGSAGFIYEQYF
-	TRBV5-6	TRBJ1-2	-	TGTGCCAGCAGCTCACAGGGATTCCCTAACTATGGCTACACCTTC	CASSSQGFPNYGYTF
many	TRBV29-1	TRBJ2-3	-	TGCAGCGCCGACCGAGGGGCTATAGATACGCAGTATTTT	CSADRGAIDTQYF
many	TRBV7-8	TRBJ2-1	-	TGTGCCAGCAGCTTAGTTAGGGGGGCCGGGAATGAGCAGTTCTTC	CASSLVRGAGNEQFF
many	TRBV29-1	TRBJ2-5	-	TGCAGCGTTGCGACTAACTTGGGAGAAGAGACCCAGTACTTC	CSVATNLGEETQYF
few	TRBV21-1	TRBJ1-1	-	TGTGCCAGCAGGACAGGGAAAGCTTTCTTT	CASRTGKAFF
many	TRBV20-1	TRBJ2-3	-	TGCAGTGCTAGACCAGGGCCTAGCACAGATACGCAGTATTTT	CSARPGPSTDTQYF
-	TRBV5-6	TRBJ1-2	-	TGTCCCAGCAGCCCGACCCCAGGGGCTCGGGGCTATGGCTACACCTTC	CPSSPTPGARGYGYTF
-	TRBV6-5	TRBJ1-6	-	TGTGCCAGCAGTTCACAGTTTAATTCACCCCTCCACTTT	CASSSQFNSPLHF
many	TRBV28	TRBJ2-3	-	TGTGCCAGCAGGTCGAACGGGGGTCCATCGGGGGATACGCAGTATTTT	CASRSNGGPSGDTQYF
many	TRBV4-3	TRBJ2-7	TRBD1	TGCGCCAGCAGCCAAGCAGGCTCGACAGGGACCTACGAGCAGTACTTC	CASSQAGSTGTYEQYF
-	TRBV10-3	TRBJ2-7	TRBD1	TGTGCCATCAGTGATCTCCGGACAGGGCAAGACGAGCAGTACTTC	CAISDLRTGQDEQYF
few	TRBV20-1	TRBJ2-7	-	TGCAGTGCTAGACAGGGGCGGTACGAGCAGTACTTC	CSARQGRYEQYF
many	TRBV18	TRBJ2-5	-	TGTGCCAGCTCCCGTGAGCGCCAAGAGACCCAGTACTTC	CASSRERQETQYF
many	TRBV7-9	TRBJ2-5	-	TGTGCCAGCAGCTTAATCGGGTCAGAGACCCAGTACTTC	CASSLIGSETQYF
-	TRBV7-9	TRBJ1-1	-	TGTGCCAGCAGTTTCGACAGCCCCGGAGGGACTGAAGCTTTCTTT	CASSFDSPGGTEAFF
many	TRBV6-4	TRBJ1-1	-	TGTGCCAGCAGTGCTGTTGTAGGGGGCACTGAAGCTTTCTTT	CASSAVVGGTEAFF
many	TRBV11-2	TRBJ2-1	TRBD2	TGTGCCAGCAGACCCAAACTAGCGGGGGGCGTCGATGAGCAGTTCTTC	CASRPKLAGGVDEQFF
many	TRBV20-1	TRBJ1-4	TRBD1	TGCAGTGCCCCCGCCCCGGGACAGGGGAATGAAAAACTGTTTTTT	CSAPAPGQGNEKLFF
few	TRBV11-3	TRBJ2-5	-	TGTGCCAGCAGCTTCATTCAGGGGCAGACAGAGACCCAGTACTTC	CASSFIQGQTETQYF
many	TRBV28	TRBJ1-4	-	TGTGCCAGCACCGATATATCACTAGCAACTAATGAAAAACTGTTTTTT	CASTDISLATNEKLFF
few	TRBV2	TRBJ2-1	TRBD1	TGTGCCAGCAGGACCACTAGGGGACAGAACTACAATGAGCAGTTCTTC	CASRTTRGQNYNEQFF
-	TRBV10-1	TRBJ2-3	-	TGCGCCAGCAGTGATCCAGGCAGGGATACAGATACGCAGTATTTT	CASSDPGRDTDTQYF
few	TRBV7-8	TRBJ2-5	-	TGTGCCAGCAGCCTTGACCAGCTTGGGACCCAGTACTTC	CASSLDQLGTQYF
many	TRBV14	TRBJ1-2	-	TGTGCCAGCAGCCTTTTTTACGACAGCTCTAACTATGGCTACACCTTC	CASSLFYDSSNYGYTF
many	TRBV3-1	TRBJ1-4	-	TGTGCCAGCAGCCCTTCCCCCGGGAGCTCGACTAATGAAAAACTGTTTTTT	CASSPSPGSSTNEKLFF
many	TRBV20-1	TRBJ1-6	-	TGCAGTGCTAGGCCCTCCTATAATTCACCCCTCCACTTT	CSARPSYNSPLHF
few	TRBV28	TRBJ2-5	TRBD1	TGTGCCAGCAGGGCGGACAGGGAGGACACCCAGTACTTC	CASRADREDTQYF
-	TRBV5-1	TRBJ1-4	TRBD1	TGCGCCAGCACGCCGACAGGGGGCGGTGAAAAACTGTTTTTT	CASTPTGGGEKLFF
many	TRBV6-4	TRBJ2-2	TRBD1	TGTGCCAGCAGTAGAAAAACAGGGGCCACCGGGGAGCTGTTTTTT	CASSRKTGATGELFF
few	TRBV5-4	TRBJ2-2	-	TGTGCCAGCAGCTCGGACGCACGAAGCACCGGGGAGCTGTTTTTT	CASSSDARSTGELFF
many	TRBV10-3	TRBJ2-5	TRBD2	TGTGCCATCAGGGGGACTAGCGGGGGGCCCGGCGAGACCCAGTACTTC	CAIRGTSGGPGETQYF
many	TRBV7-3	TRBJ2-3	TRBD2	TGTGCCAGCAGCCTCCAGGGAGGCGGGGGGGGAGATACGCAGTATTTT	CASSLQGGGGGDTQYF
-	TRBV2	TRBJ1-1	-	TGTGCCAGCAGTGATACATTTGGTGGTGGAGGGAAAGCTTTCTTT	CASSDTFGGGGKAFF
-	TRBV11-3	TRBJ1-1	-	TGTGCCAGCGCAAACCGGGGGAACACTGAAGCTTTCTTT	CASANRGNTEAFF
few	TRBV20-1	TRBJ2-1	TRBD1	TGCAGTGCTCACCGGACAGGGAACAATGAGCAGTTCTTC	CSAHRTGNNEQFF